This T cell receptor (beta chain) came from a study of T-cell reconstitution after alpha-beta-depleted transplantation in children. General observations from the study: High day-60 TCRbeta diversity in some patients came from surviving recipient T cells and thymic progenitors. T-cell counts and diversity at one year following transplant were attributed mainly to newly produced T cells.

A library of TCRbeta sequences, prepared with unique molecular identifiers, was generated. Each CDR3 protein gets one entry after TCRdb re-called the PCR reads with MiXCR. The table lists hundreds of thousands of distinct CDR3 sequences, 10% of them singletons. The CDR3 contains 14 residues. V trimming: 12 bases; J trimming: 3 bases; junction bases outside the gene matches: 8. The germline V gene has CDR1 KGHDR and CDR2 SFDVKD. As regards this clonotype: Its antigen remains unknown.

The sequences come from PBMCs, collected before TCRalphabeta/CD19-depleted stem cell transplant. V and J are TRBV24-1 and TRBJ2-1; 9 bases are shared with TRBD1. This TCR was recovered from a child aged 2-9 years with inherited bone marrow failure, due to receive a stem cell transplant. CDR3 protein: CAPLRDRVYNEQFF. The DNA for the CDR3 is TGTGCCCCCCTCCGGGACAGGGTCTACAATGAGCAGTTCTTC.